This T cell receptor (beta chain) is drawn from a study of spatial heterogeneity in lung cancer. The table lists this clonotype with many counts. Trimming left V 7 bases short and J 1 base short, with 6 bases between. The CDR3 has 12 amino acids. The germline gives CDR1 MNHEY, CDR2 SVGEGT. A unique molecular identifier was carried by every single TCR cDNA molecule. TCRdb processed the 5' RACE reads anew with MiXCR; each CDR3 protein has one entry. Of about 38,000 distinct CDR3 sequences detected, about 5.2% appear once; the ten largest clones hold about 25%. Documented time point: sample taken at primary tumor resection. Samples were obtained from some 70 donors, all untreated early-stage non-small cell lung cancer patients. Whole RNA, which was extracted from tumor, nontumor lung tissue or frozen PBMC, was sequenced without any cell sorting.

The sequence was obtained from a female donor with early-stage non-small cell lung cancer. This specimen consisted of PBMCs, obtained at surgery. The chain combines TRBV6-2 or TRBV6-3 with TRBJ2-3, with D possibly being TRBD2 (5 bases). Here the CDR3 reads CASKRGTDTQYF. CDR3 sequence (DNA): TGTGCCAGCAAGAGGGGCACAGATACGCAGTATTTT.